This T cell receptor beta chain was retrieved from a study of CD8 T cells in Susac syndrome. Study results and caveats: The study conceded that its TCR sequencing and HLA analysis involved relatively few individuals. When the CD4+ T cell repertoires of patients with Susac syndrome were examined, they did not show any clonal expansion.

This CDR3 spans 15 amino acids. Trimming cost V 1 base and J 6 bases, with 15 bases left between them. The germline V gene encodes CDR1 SEHNR and CDR2 FQNEAQ (reference sequence). An input of about 0.5 to 1 ug of RNA was subjected to reverse transcription using random hexamers. TCR beta CDR3 was amplified by immunoSEQ covering 54 Vbeta and 13 Jbeta. MiXCR was run by TCRdb on the immunoSEQ multiplex PCR reads, yielding one entry per CDR3 protein. The sample gives 210,000 or so distinct CDR3 sequences, about 94% of which show up once; approximately 0.15% is in the top ten. Points on this clonotype: Its target is not known.

Negative isolation yielded the CD8+ and CD4+ T cells, while FACS enriched the TEMRA cells. The source of this sequence is a human donor with Susac syndrome. The chain carries TRBV7-9 and TRBJ1-2, with unresolved D. Sequenced sample: CD4+ T cells from PBMCs. DNA of the CDR3: TGTGCCAGCAGCTTAGACCCACCGACCATGGATGGCTACACCTTC. Translating gives CASSLDPPTMDGYTF.